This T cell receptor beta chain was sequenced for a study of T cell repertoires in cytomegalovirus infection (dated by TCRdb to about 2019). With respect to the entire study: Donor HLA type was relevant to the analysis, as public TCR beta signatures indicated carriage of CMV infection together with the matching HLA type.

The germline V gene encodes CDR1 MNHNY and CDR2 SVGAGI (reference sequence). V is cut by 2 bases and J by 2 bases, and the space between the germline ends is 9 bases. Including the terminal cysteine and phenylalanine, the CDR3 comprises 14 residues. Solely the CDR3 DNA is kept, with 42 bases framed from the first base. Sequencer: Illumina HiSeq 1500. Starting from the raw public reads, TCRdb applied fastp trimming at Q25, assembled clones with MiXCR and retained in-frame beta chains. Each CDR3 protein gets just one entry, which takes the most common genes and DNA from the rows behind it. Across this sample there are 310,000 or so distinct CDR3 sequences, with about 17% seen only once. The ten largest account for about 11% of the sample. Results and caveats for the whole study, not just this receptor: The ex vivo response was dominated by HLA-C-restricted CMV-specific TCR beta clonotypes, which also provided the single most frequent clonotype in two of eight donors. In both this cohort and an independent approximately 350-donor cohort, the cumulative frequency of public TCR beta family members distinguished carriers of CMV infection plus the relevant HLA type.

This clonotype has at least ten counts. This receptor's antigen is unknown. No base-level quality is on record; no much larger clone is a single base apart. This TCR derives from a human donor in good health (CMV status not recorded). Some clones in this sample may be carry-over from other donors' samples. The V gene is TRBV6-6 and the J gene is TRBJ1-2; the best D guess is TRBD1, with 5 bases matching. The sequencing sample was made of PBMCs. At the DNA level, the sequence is TGTGCCAGCAGTTACAATGACAGAAACTATGGCTACACCTTC. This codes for CASSYNDRNYGYTF.